The following is a T cell receptor beta chain sequence with its context. Its antigen is not yet known. No base quality values were provided; no much bigger clone lies one nucleotide off. The library relied on the immunoSEQ multiplex PCR assay. TCRdb's version of the immuneACCESS table is confined to in-frame rearrangements and falls short of the full clone set. An unresolved V gene accounts for under half of the shortfall where checked; the remainder is of unknown origin. The sample contains fewer than 40,000 clones, around 90% of them found a single time. The ten largest clones capture roughly an eighth of the sample. The source of the sample is a study of T cell changes during pregnancy in multiple sclerosis (dated by TCRdb to about 2019). At the level of the whole study: The study looked at changes in the T cell repertoire across pregnancy in women with multiple sclerosis.

The junction shows trimming of 8 bases on V and 3 bases on J, and the gene matches do not reach 10 bases of it. CDR3 length: 15 amino acids, cysteine to phenylalanine. The DNA shown is the 45-base CDR3, in frame from base 1. From a lookup of the germline V gene (reference sequence), CDR1 and CDR2 are SEHNR and FQNEAQ. The receptor's source is a female donor with multiple sclerosis, enrolled in a pregnancy study. The V gene is TRBV7-9 and the J gene is TRBJ2-1, and TRBD1 aligns with 7 junction nucleotides. This sample comprised CD8+ T cells from peripheral blood mononuclear cells, obtained after pregnancy. The nucleotides are TGTGCCAGCCGGTCCGGACAGGCTTTCTACAATGAGCAGTTCTTC. Translated, it reads CASRSGQAFYNEQFF.